This TCR beta chain stems from a study of neoadjuvant anti-PD-1 for oral cavity cancer (dated by TCRdb to the early 2020s). About the investigation overall: Before curative-intent surgical resection, most patients were given three to four biweekly doses of nivolumab at 3 mg/kg. Patients without progression received a fourth nivolumab dose around day 43 and underwent definitive surgical resection on days 50-56. Under RECIST 1.1, patients with complete response, partial response or stable disease were classed as responders, and patients with progression were classed as non-responders. There were roughly 13 patients in the parent correlative cohort, and the response rate was 33%. Beyond this particular receptor, the publication reports: Only a few patients per response group were included in the TCR analyses, and larger cohorts for validation were called for by the authors. After neoadjuvant nivolumab, non-responders showed significantly higher T cell clonality (Gini index) in PBMCs than responders did. A higher pretreatment blood Treg/Th17 ratio correlated with both higher pretreatment blood TCRbeta clonality and lower post-treatment tumor TCRbeta clonality.

Points on this clone: Its antigen has not been determined. It has no much larger one-base neighbor in the sample; base qualities were not kept.

According to the study, the label for this sample's time point signals: after neoadjuvant nivolumab, at surgical resection. Patients were newly diagnosed with stage II-IVA oral cavity squamous cell carcinoma and had received no prior systemic or radiation treatment. The cohort was composed of patients with HPV-negative, locally advanced oral cavity squamous cell carcinoma. Peripheral blood mononuclear cells were analyzed directly, without maintenance or expansion in culture. The samples were drawn from a longitudinal correlative study tied to a single-arm phase II trial testing neoadjuvant nivolumab in oral cavity squamous cell carcinoma. Genomic DNA-based TCRbeta sequencing was performed on subject-matched pre- and post-treatment PBMCs and tumors from three responders and three non-responders. Peripheral blood mononuclear cells were drawn once before nivolumab treatment and a second time after treatment, when surgery took place. The Maxwell RSC DNA from Cells kit was used to isolate genomic DNA from PBMCs.

From the cysteine up to the phenylalanine, the CDR3 has a length of 14 residues. Only the CDR3 region is kept as DNA, spanning 42 bases read in frame from base 1. V is reduced by 0 bases and J by 2 bases, leaving a spacing of 7 bases between them. The CDR1 and CDR2 encoded by the germline V gene (reference sequence) are MNHNY and SVGAGI. For deep sequencing, PBMC libraries mostly used around 500 ng of input genomic DNA, with six replicates for each sample. The immunoSEQ hsTCRbeta kit was used to prepare TCRbeta libraries according to the manufacturer's instructions. The finished libraries were brought together in one pool at about 2.8 nM, which was then read using an Illumina NovaSeq 6000 S4 flow cell. The authors' analysis ran thus. The immunoSEQ Analyzer handled quality control and preprocessing of the raw data. The analysis was limited to productive rearrangements, and each clonotype was defined by a unique CDR3 amino acid sequence. Repertoire clonality was estimated as the Gini-Simpson index, which was calculated using the R package tcR. Gini indices were compared with Student's t test, and associations with tumor size change were assessed by Pearson correlation. Imported from immuneACCESS, the table was reduced by TCRdb to in-frame sequences with V and J called. These copies leave out some clones; in studies compared against another copy, an unresolved V gene accounts for under half, and the cause of the remainder is not known. V, J and clone size reflect that table, while D and trimming were determined from the DNA. Counted in this sample were 55,000 to 80,000 clones; around 85% of them appeared once. Jointly, the top ten make up roughly 3% of the sample.

The TCR was taken from a person aged 40 to 85 with oral cavity squamous cell carcinoma. The rearrangement joined TRBV6-6 to TRBJ1-2; a tentative D call is TRBD1 (6 bases match). The sequencing used PBMCs, collected after nivolumab (anti-PD-1) treatment. The sequence in DNA is TGTGCCAGCAGTTACTCGCAGGGGAACTATGGCTACACCTTC. It encodes CASSYSQGNYGYTF.